These 22 T cell receptor beta chains share one sample of origin, sequenced in a study of blood T cell repertoires in COVID-19. TCRdb's table, derived via immunoSEQ multiplex PCR, lists solely in-frame clones and lacks some. The data show fewer than 400,000 clones, around nine tenths seen once. Sequencing was performed on PBMCs or T cells enriched from blood (not recorded which). The receptors stem from a woman between 25 and 40 years old who had recovered from COVID-19.

This clone was counted only a few times. The chain uses TRBV27 and TRBJ1-6, with a tentative D call TRBD1 (5 bases). V was pared by 3 bases and J by 5 bases, with 14 bases between. The CDR3 extends over 16 amino acids. Germline assignment: CDR1 MNHEY and CDR2 SMNVEV (reference sequence). For the CDR3, the DNA is TGTGCCAGCAGTTTCGGGGGGAGACGGGATAATTCACCCCTCCACTTT. The encoded protein is CASSFGGRRDNSPLHF.

The chain uses TRBV12-5 and TRBJ2-1; no clear D gene. Trimming took 1 base from V and 2 from J, leaving 18 bases between them. This CDR3 spans 18 amino acids. Germline values: CDR1 LGHNT, CDR2 FRNRAP. CDR3: CASGLAQFWVQAYNEQFF. The CDR3 DNA sequence: TGTGCTAGTGGTTTGGCTCAATTCTGGGTTCAGGCCTACAATGAGCAGTTCTTC.

The chain recombines TRBV11-2 with TRBJ1-1, with TRBD1 matching over 9 bases. The CDR3 loop spans 15 amino acids. After removal of 5 bases from V and 5 bases from J, the junction contained 9 bases not matched to a gene. Per the germline V gene, CDR1 is SGHAT and CDR2 is FQNNGV. This CDR3 is CASSTWAGTGTEAFF. CDR3 DNA: TGTGCCAGCAGCACGTGGGCCGGGACAGGGACTGAAGCTTTCTTT.

This clone was observed a single time. The V call is TRBV7-2, the J call TRBJ2-1, with no clear D. V was shortened by 3 bases and J by 6 bases, with 9 bases between the two germline ends. The CDR3 covers 13 residues. Germline lookup yields CDR1 SGHTA and CDR2 FQGNSA. Written as DNA, the CDR3 is TGTGCCAGCAGCTTGGCGGTACTCAATGAGCAGTTCTTC. Residues: CASSLAVLNEQFF.

This chain links TRBV14 with TRBJ2-2; D perhaps matches TRBD2 (6 bases). From germline, CDR1 is SGHDN and CDR2 FVKESK. V shed 3 bases and J shed 0 bases, with 14 bases lying between them. The CDR3 covers 17 residues. CDR3: CASSHDTGAANTGELFF. Written as DNA, the CDR3 is TGTGCCAGCAGCCATGATACGGGAGCCGCGAACACCGGGGAGCTGTTTTTT.

This chain links TRBV15 with TRBJ1-2; 8 bases line up with TRBD1. This CDR3 is 16 amino acids long. V was clipped by 3 bases and J by 8 bases; unmatched bases: 14. Germline values: CDR1 LNHNV, CDR2 YYDKDF (reference sequence). The CDR3 loop reads CATSRDRDRFFMGYTF. As DNA, the CDR3 is TGTGCCACCAGCAGGGACCGGGACAGGTTCTTTATGGGCTACACCTTC.

This clone came up once. This chain links TRBV7-9 with TRBJ2-1, with 7 bases aligning to TRBD2. V lost 2 bases and J lost 4; bases outside the gene matches: 5. This CDR3 spans 15 amino acids. From germline, CDR1 is SEHNR and CDR2 FQNEAQ (reference sequence). Written as DNA, the CDR3 is TGTGCCAGCAGCTTATCGATTAGCGGGTACAATGAGCAGTTCTTC. This codes for CASSLSISGYNEQFF.

This clone was counted once. The chain carries TRBV18 and TRBJ1-4, with 7 positions matching TRBD1. CDR1 is KGHSH, CDR2 LQKENI, per germline. The trim removed 5 bases at V and 8 bases at J, leaving 8 bases unmatched. This CDR3 has 14 amino acids. The CDR3, as DNA: TGTGCCAGCTCATACGACAGGGTCGGCGAAAAACTGTTTTTT. It yields the protein CASSYDRVGEKLFF.

The genes are TRBV7-9 and TRBJ2-7; D unresolved. Germline V gene sequence: CDR1 SEHNR, CDR2 FQNEAQ (reference sequence). This CDR3 spans 13 amino acids. The V end lost 5 bases, the J end lost 9 bases, and 17 bases lay between the germline ends. The CDR3 DNA is TGTGCCAGCAGCACGCAGGCCCTCGCAGTGCAGTACTTC. Its translation is CASSTQALAVQYF.

The chain links TRBV5-1 to TRBJ1-2; D ambiguous. Trimming removed 3 bases at V and 8 bases at J, with 14 bases between. This CDR3 is 13 amino acids long. The V gene's germline CDR1 is SGHRS and CDR2 YFSETQ. CDR3 in DNA: TGCGCCAGCAGCTCGCGTGGGGAGGAGGGCTACACCTTC. Translation gives CASSSRGEEGYTF.

This clone showed up just once. This chain connects TRBV19 to TRBJ1-5; D might be TRBD1 (6 bases). This CDR3 is 16 amino acids long. Germline CDR1 LNHDA, CDR2 SQIVND (reference sequence). V was cut by 6 bases and J by 2 bases, with 17 bases left in between. Here the CDR3 DNA reads TGTGCCAGTAGAGCGCCGGGGGGCGATGGCAATCAGCCCCAGCATTTT. Translated: CASRAPGGDGNQPQHF.

The chain has TRBV15 and TRBJ1-4, with a tentative D call TRBD1 (6 bases). The CDR3 covers 13 residues. Trimming took off 0 bases at V and 10 bases at J, with 9 bases between the two ends. CDR1 LNHNV and CDR2 YYDKDF come from the germline V gene (reference sequence). The CDR3 bases are TGTGCCACCAGCAGAGATAAAGGGGGAAAACTGTTTTTT. As protein: CATSRDKGGKLFF.

DNA of the CDR3: TGTGCCAGCAGTTTTGTAGCCCAAGAGACCCAGTACTTC. Translation: CASSFVAQETQYF. The chain carries TRBV12-3 or TRBV12-4 and TRBJ2-5; unclear D gene. V was shortened by 3 bases and J by 1 base, with 6 bases between the two germline ends. The CDR3 covers 13 residues.

This chain links TRBV27 with TRBJ2-5; D gene ambiguous. The CDR3 length is 14 residues. Trimming stripped 1 base from V and 5 bases from J, with 11 bases between. From germline, CDR1 is MNHEY and CDR2 SMNVEV (reference sequence). The CDR3 region is CASSLYGPAETQYF. In nucleotides, the CDR3 is TGTGCCAGCAGTTTATATGGTCCCGCGGAGACCCAGTACTTC.

This chain uses TRBV30 with TRBJ1-6; possible D gene TRBD1, 6 bases. CDR3 size: 16 residues. Between the trimmed V and J ends, which lost 8 bases and 5 bases, there was a span of 22 bases. From germline, CDR1 is GTSNPN and CDR2 SVGIG (reference sequence). This chain's CDR3 is CAAQLDRPGNNSPLHF. CDR3 nucleotides: TGTGCCGCACAGCTCGACAGGCCCGGCAATAATTCACCCCTCCACTTT. Combining the CDR3 with reference TRBV30 and TRBJ1-6 gives the whole variable domain SQTIHQWPATLVQPVGSPLSLECTVEGTSNPNLYWYRQAAGRGLQLLFYSVGIGQISSEVPQNLSASRPQDRQFILSSKKLLLSDSGFYLCAAQLDRPGNNSPLHFGNGTRLTVT.

This chain joins TRBV29-1 and TRBJ2-1; 10 nucleotides align to TRBD2. The CDR3 is made up of 15 amino acids. The junction had 5 bases not matched to a gene; V was cut back by 0 bases and J by 6 bases. CDR1 and CDR2 (germline): SQVTM, ANQGSEA. The CDR3 protein is CSVEDASGSGNEQFF. CDR3 DNA: TGCAGCGTTGAAGATGCTAGCGGGAGTGGCAATGAGCAGTTCTTC.

The chain uses TRBV19 and TRBJ2-1; unclear D gene. V was trimmed by 7 bases and J by 8 bases, leaving 9 bases between them. The CDR3 is 11 amino acids. CDR1 and CDR2 (germline): LNHDA, SQIVND (reference sequence). CDR3 protein: CASTRLHEQFF. The CDR3 region has the DNA TGTGCCAGTACCAGACTCCATGAGCAGTTCTTC.

The chain joins TRBV10-3 to TRBJ1-2; D unresolved. CDR1 is ENHRY and CDR2 is SYGVKD in the germline V gene. Trimming cost V 0 bases and J 3 bases, with 5 bases left between them. The CDR3 has 13 residues. CDR3 protein: CAISESRDYGYTF. The CDR3 nucleotides read TGTGCCATCAGTGAGTCCCGAGACTATGGCTACACCTTC.

The chain combines TRBV9 with TRBJ2-2; 11 bases agree with TRBD2. Germline CDR1 SGDLS, CDR2 YYNGEE. The CDR3 consists of 17 residues. V lost 6 bases to trimming and J lost 2 bases; unmatched junction nucleotides: 9. The CDR3 coding sequence is TGTGCCAGCACTAAAACGGGGACTAGCGGAAACACCGGGGAGCTGTTTTTT. It codes for CASTKTGTSGNTGELFF.

The V call is TRBV30, the J call TRBJ2-3; TRBD2 matches at 14 bases. The CDR3 consists of 21 residues. The germline V gene has CDR1 GTSNPN and CDR2 SVGIG (reference sequence). V dropped 2 bases and J dropped 0; count of bases not matched to a gene: 16. The DNA for the CDR3 is TGTGCCTGGAGTACGCCAAGGTCGACTAGCGGGGGGGCCGGGAGCACAGATACGCAGTATTTT. Its protein is CAWSTPRSTSGGAGSTDTQYF.

The table lists this clone with a count of one. The J gene is TRBJ1-2, the V gene TRBV14, with 11 bases that match TRBD1. The CDR3 sequence is 14 residues long. Germline V gene lookup returns CDR1 SGHDN and CDR2 FVKESK. Trimming at V came to 4 bases and at J to 5 bases, leaving 3 bases not matched to a gene. The CDR3 loop reads CASSLGTGGYGYTF. The CDR3 DNA follows: TGTGCCAGCAGCCTCGGGACAGGGGGGTATGGCTACACCTTC. Variable domain in full (rest from reference TRBV14 and TRBJ1-2): EAGVTQFPSHSVIEKGQTVTLRCDPISGHDNLYWYRRVMGKEIKFLLHFVKESKQDESGMPNNRFLAERTGGTYSTLKVQPAELEDSGVYFCASSLGTGGYGYTFGSGTRLTVV.

About this clone: A much larger clone differs by one base, so this may be a read error. V is TRBV5-6 and J is TRBJ2-7, with 8 bases identical to TRBD1. The CDR3 runs to 12 residues. With V trimmed by 4 bases and J by 6 bases, 3 bases remained unmatched. The germline V gene has CDR1 SGHDT and CDR2 YYEEEE. For the CDR3, the DNA is TGTGCCAGCAGCATAACAGGGGGCGAGCAGTACTTC. It translates to CASSITGGEQYF.